The 30 T cell receptor beta chains below come from one sample, sequenced in a study of CD8+CD57+ T cells in acquired aplastic anemia. It was genomic DNA that served as the template for profiling TCR beta VDJ and CDR3. Via MiXCR, TCRdb re-called the reads, giving one row per CDR3 protein. The top ten hold about 29% of the sample, which has around 200,000 distinct CDR3 sequences, over 60% seen once. The sample comprised sorted CD4+, CD8+, or CD8+CD57+ T cells (not recorded which) from PBMCs. The receptors were gathered from a human donor in good health.

This clonotype was counted many times. J is TRBJ2-2 and V is TRBV11-2, with D possibly matching TRBD2 (6 bases). The CDR3 sequence is 19 residues long. V was clipped by 4 bases and J by 5 bases, with 26 bases between them. Germline CDR1 reads SGHAT; CDR2 reads FQNNGV. CDR3 coding DNA: TGTGCCAGCAGCTACGGGCGGGACGGCATAGTGGTAGGGACCGGGGAGCTGTTTTTT. Residues: CASSYGRDGIVVGTGELFF.

This chain links TRBV29-1 with TRBJ2-1, with 9 bases lining up with TRBD2. Germline CDR1 SQVTM, CDR2 ANQGSEA. The CDR3 has 13 residues. V dropped 1 base and J dropped 13; count of bases not matched to a gene: 8. The CDR3 nucleotides read TGCAGCGTTGAAGTCCTAGCGGGACGCGACCAGTTCTTC. As protein: CSVEVLAGRDQFF.

CDR3 amino acids: CASSSGRTGGNEQFF. CDR3 DNA sequence: TGTGCCAGCAGTTCCGGACGGACGGGCGGCAATGAGCAGTTCTTC. The chain combines TRBV2 with TRBJ2-1; unclear D gene. V was pared by 5 bases and J by 6 bases, with 17 bases between. Germline CDR1 is SNHLY and CDR2 is FYNNEI. The CDR3 has 15 residues.

The rearrangement uses TRBV10-1 and TRBJ1-6; possibly TRBD1 for D (6 bases). Germline loops: CDR1 WNHNN, CDR2 SYGVQD (reference sequence). The CDR3 length is 16 residues. The germline V and J ends were trimmed by 2 bases and 10 bases, with 18 bases remaining between them. DNA of the CDR3: TGCGCCAGCAGTGAGCGACCCATGACAGGTAGGTCACCCCTCCACTTT. This translates into CASSERPMTGRSPLHF.

This sequence joins TRBV2 and TRBJ1-2; a possible D gene is TRBD1 (5 bases). Germline V gene sequence: CDR1 SNHLY, CDR2 FYNNEI. The CDR3 runs to 13 residues. The germline V and J ends were trimmed by 4 bases and 1 base, with 7 bases remaining between them. This chain's CDR3 is CASSVDSNYGYTF. The CDR3 bases are TGTGCCAGCAGTGTCGACAGTAACTATGGCTACACCTTC.

This clonotype was seen only a few times. This chain joins TRBV20-1 and TRBJ2-5; D may be TRBD2 (6 bases). This CDR3 is 12 amino acids long. V lost 1 base and J 5 bases, leaving 8 bases between the germline ends. Germline CDR1 is DFQATT and CDR2 is SNEGSKA (reference sequence). The DNA of the CDR3 is TGCAGTGCTAGAGTTCTAGCGGAGACCCAGTACTTC. This encodes CSARVLAETQYF.

This chain connects TRBV18 to TRBJ2-2, with 7 bases that match TRBD1. Looked up from germline, CDR1 is KGHSH and CDR2 is LQKENI. The ends lost 3 bases at V and 1 base at J; junction bases unmatched: 5. The CDR3 spans 16 residues. The chain's CDR3 is CASSPWGTENTGELFF. The CDR3 nucleotides read TGTGCCAGCTCACCGTGGGGGACAGAGAACACCGGGGAGCTGTTTTTT.

The chain couples TRBV7-3 to TRBJ2-7, with D perhaps TRBD1 (6 bases). The CDR3 covers 13 residues. Germline CDR1 and CDR2: SGHTA and FQGTGA. V was cut by 7 bases and J by 6 bases, with 16 bases left in between. CDR3 nucleotides: TGTGCCAGCATACGACAGGATAGGCGCGAGCAGTACTTC. It is translated as CASIRQDRREQYF.

The chain links TRBV24-1 to TRBJ2-5; 9 positions agree with TRBD1. CDR1 is KGHDR and CDR2 is SFDVKD in the germline V gene. The CDR3 extends over 15 amino acids. The V gene end was trimmed by 2 bases and the J gene end by 4 bases; junction bases not matched to a gene: 4. Here the CDR3 DNA reads TGTGCCACCAGTGATTCCAGACAGGGGGGAGAGACCCAGTACTTC. As protein: CATSDSRQGGETQYF.

The chain is built from TRBV25-1 and TRBJ1-2; a weak D match, TRBD1 (5 bases). Trimming took off 1 base at V and 4 bases at J, with 13 bases between the two ends. The CDR3 spans 15 residues. The germline CDR1 and CDR2 sequences are MGHDK and SYGVNS. In nucleotides, the CDR3 is TGTGCCAGCAGTGAATCAATTGAGGGGACCTATGGCTACACCTTC. It yields the protein CASSESIEGTYGYTF.

The chain couples TRBV19 to TRBJ1-5; the D is unclear. CDR3 length: 12 residues. V shed 3 bases and J shed 4 bases, with 4 bases lying between them. Germline assignment: CDR1 LNHDA and CDR2 SQIVND (reference sequence). The CDR3 region has the DNA TGTGCCAGTAGTATCAGGAATCAGCCCCAGCATTTT. This translates into CASSIRNQPQHF.

Details on this clonotype: Just one base apart from a much larger clone, this may be a read error. The CDR3 coding sequence is TGTGCCAGCCGAATCGGGACCTACGAGCAGTACTTC. This gives the protein CASRIGTYEQYF. The genes are TRBV5-5 and TRBJ2-7, with D perhaps matching TRBD2 (5 bases). Germline values: CDR1 SGHKS, CDR2 YYEKEE (reference sequence). The germline V and J ends were trimmed by 7 bases and 2 bases, with 10 bases remaining between them. The CDR3 length is 12 residues.

This chain uses TRBV9 with TRBJ1-2; unclear D gene. Looked up from germline, CDR1 is SGDLS and CDR2 is YYNGEE. Trimming cost V 0 bases and J 8 bases, with 11 bases left between them. The CDR3 has 13 amino acids. CDR3 in amino acids: CASSVVAGEGYTF. CDR3 in DNA: TGTGCCAGCAGCGTAGTAGCGGGAGAAGGCTACACCTTC. The full variable domain, its missing parts supplied by reference TRBV9 and TRBJ1-2, is DSGVTQTPKHLITATGQRVTLRCSPRSGDLSVYWYQQSLDQGLQFLIQYYNGEERAKGNILERFSAQQFPDLHSELNLSSLELGDSALYFCASSVVAGEGYTFGSGTRLTVV.

The chain combines TRBV24-1 with TRBJ1-6; no clear D gene. This CDR3 contains 13 residues. CDR1 is KGHDR and CDR2 is SFDVKD in the germline V gene. V lost 4 bases to trimming and J lost 9 bases, with 9 bases between them. The CDR3 spells CATSEAWGSPLHF. In DNA, the CDR3 is TGTGCCACCAGTGAGGCATGGGGTTCACCCCTCCACTTT.

In DNA, the CDR3 is TGTGCCACCAGCTCAACCGCGGGGGGGCCATACTCCTACAATGAGCAGTTCTTC. It codes for CATSSTAGGPYSYNEQFF. J is TRBJ2-1 and V is TRBV15; 9 bases line up with TRBD2. This CDR3 contains 18 residues. V dropped 5 bases and J dropped 0; count of bases not matched to a gene: 11. CDR1 is LNHNV and CDR2 is YYDKDF in the germline V gene (reference sequence). The complete variable domain, with remaining parts taken from reference TRBV15 and TRBJ2-1, reads DAMVIQNPRYQVTQFGKPVTLSCSQTLNHNVMYWYQQKSSQAPKLLFHYYDKDFNNEADTPDNFQSRRPNTSFCFLDIRSPGLGDTAMYLCATSSTAGGPYSYNEQFFGPGTRLTVL.

CDR3 in amino acids: CATSSSFPRTDYGYTF. CDR3 nucleotide sequence: TGTGCCACCAGCAGTTCCTTCCCCCGGACAGACTATGGCTACACCTTC. The V gene is TRBV15, the J gene TRBJ1-2, with D perhaps matching TRBD1 (6 bases). CDR3 length: 16 amino acids. Per the germline V gene, CDR1 is LNHNV and CDR2 is YYDKDF (reference sequence). V lost 3 bases, J lost 3 bases, and 17 bases lay in between.

This chain uses TRBV24-1 with TRBJ2-3; D gene ambiguous. The V gene's germline CDR1 is KGHDR and CDR2 SFDVKD. Trimming removed 2 bases at V and 0 bases at J, with 8 bases between. The CDR3 runs 15 residues. The CDR3 DNA reads as TGTGCCACCAGTGATTCCAAAGCTAGCACAGATACGCAGTATTTT. Amino acids: CATSDSKASTDTQYF.

The table lists this clonotype with many counts. J is TRBJ1-6 and V is TRBV20-1; 9 bases match TRBD1. V gave up 5 bases and J gave up 5 bases; unmatched junction bases: 4. The germline CDR1 and CDR2 sequences are DFQATT and SNEGSKA (reference sequence). The CDR3 totals 14 residues. The CDR3: CSAPTGGHNSPLHF. In DNA, the CDR3 is TGCAGTGCTCCGACAGGGGGACATAATTCACCCCTCCACTTT.

Comment on this clonotype: The junction differs from germline at one of its ends, possibly a read error. V is TRBV6-1 and J is TRBJ2-5, with D perhaps matching TRBD2 (5 bases). CDR1 and CDR2 from the germline V gene are MNHNS and SASEGT. The CDR3 consists of 9 residues. In DNA, the CDR3 is TGTGCCAGCATTCCCGGGATTTCATTC. Translated, it gives CASIPGISF.

The V and J genes are TRBV5-1 and TRBJ2-2; 8 nucleotides line up with TRBD1. The germline gives CDR1 SGHRS, CDR2 YFSETQ. The V gene end was trimmed by 4 bases and the J gene end by 2 bases; junction bases not matched to a gene: 7. This CDR3 contains 16 residues. The CDR3 loop reads CASSQRTGRNTGELFF. The CDR3 DNA sequence: TGCGCCAGCAGCCAACGGACAGGGCGAAACACCGGGGAGCTGTTTTTT.

This clonotype turned up a few times. This sequence may be a read error, since a much larger clone differs from it by one base. The rearrangement joins TRBV4-2 to TRBJ1-4; D gene unclear. The CDR3 totals 14 residues. The germline CDR1 and CDR2 sequences are LGHNA and YNFKEQ. Trimming stripped 3 bases from V and 2 bases from J, with 7 bases between. The CDR3 reads CASSHYVTNEKLFF. CDR3 in DNA: TGTGCCAGCAGCCACTACGTGACTAATGAAAAACTGTTTTTT.

The chain links TRBV24-1 to TRBJ2-7; a weak D match, TRBD1 (5 bases). V gave up 4 bases and J gave up 7 bases, with 13 bases separating them. Per germline, CDR1 KGHDR and CDR2 SFDVKD. The CDR3 consists of 13 residues. CDR3 residues: CATSEQPGSEQYF. The CDR3 bases are TGTGCCACCAGTGAACAACCAGGGTCAGAGCAGTACTTC.

This clonotype was counted at least ten times. The V and J genes are TRBV5-8 and TRBJ1-1, with TRBD1 matching 9 bases. V was pared by 4 bases and J by 4 bases, with 8 bases of the junction left unmatched. Germline V gene data show CDR1 as SGHTS and CDR2 as YDEGEE. The CDR3 has 15 amino acids. CDR3 region: CASSVATGGLTEAFF. CDR3 in DNA: TGTGCCAGCAGCGTTGCGACAGGGGGTCTCACTGAAGCTTTCTTT.

Ten or more counts support this clonotype. The chain links TRBV20-1 to TRBJ1-2; D gene unclear. V lost 3 bases, J lost 7 bases, and 3 bases lay in between. From germline, CDR1 is DFQATT and CDR2 SNEGSKA (reference sequence). This CDR3 region has 9 residues. The CDR3 here is CSARVGYTF. Written as DNA, the CDR3 is TGCAGTGCTAGGGTTGGCTACACCTTC.

The chain carries TRBV7-9 and TRBJ1-3; D remains ambiguous. The germline gives CDR1 SEHNR, CDR2 FQNEAQ (reference sequence). V lost 1 base and J lost 1, with 8 bases in between. The length of the CDR3 is 15 residues. The CDR3 sequence is CASSLDAASGNTIYF. In DNA form, the CDR3 reads TGTGCCAGCAGCTTAGACGCAGCATCTGGAAACACCATATATTTT.

The J gene is TRBJ2-2, the V gene TRBV11-2; D not certain. This CDR3 has 14 residues. Trimming left V 2 bases short and J 7 bases short, with 11 bases between. Germline CDR1 reads SGHAT; CDR2 reads FQNNGV. CDR3 coding DNA: TGTGCCAGCAGCTTACTCATAAGTCTCGGGGAGCTGTTTTTT. It yields the protein CASSLLISLGELFF.

CDR3 coding DNA: TGTGCCAGCAGCCAGGGGCGGTCCCAGCATTTT. Its protein is CASSQGRSQHF. This chain uses TRBV11-3 with TRBJ1-5, with D possibly matching TRBD1 (6 bases). Germline assignment: CDR1 SGHNT and CDR2 YENEEA. CDR3 size: 11 residues. Trimming stripped 5 bases from V and 11 bases from J, with 10 bases between.

The chain couples TRBV3-1 to TRBJ2-3; 9 bases match TRBD2. CDR3 length: 16 amino acids. Germline trimming cut 0 bases from V and 5 bases from J; bases unmatched to any gene: 6. Germline-derived CDR1 and CDR2 are LGHDT and YNNKEL (reference sequence). The CDR3 protein is CASSQDLLAGQDTQYF. CDR3 sequence (DNA): TGTGCCAGCAGCCAAGATCTACTAGCGGGCCAAGATACGCAGTATTTT.

The chain joins TRBV7-4 to TRBJ2-7; tentatively, D is TRBD2 (6 bases). Trimming pared 6 bases from V and 0 bases from J, leaving 12 bases between. CDR3 length: 14 residues. Germline CDR1 is SGHVT and CDR2 is SQSDAQ. The CDR3 sequence: CASRLHGSSYEQYF. CDR3 in DNA: TGTGCCAGCAGACTACACGGGAGCTCCTACGAGCAGTACTTC.

Only one count was recorded for this clonotype. The chain is built from TRBV2 and TRBJ1-3; TRBD1 is a possible D gene (5 bases). The CDR3 is 15 amino acids. Trimming took off 6 bases at V and 0 bases at J, with 12 bases between the two ends. CDR1 SNHLY and CDR2 FYNNEI come from the germline V gene. CDR3 residues: CASRFDSPSGNTIYF. The CDR3 region has the DNA TGTGCCAGCAGATTCGACAGTCCCTCTGGAAACACCATATATTTT. The entire variable domain, with the rest obtained from reference TRBV2 and TRBJ1-3, is as follows: EPEVTQTPSHQVTQMGQEVILRCVPISNHLYFYWYRQILGQKVEFLVSFYNNEISEKSEIFDDQFSVERPDGSNFTLKIRSTKLEDSAMYFCASRFDSPSGNTIYFGEGSWLTVV.